A single sample gave rise to the 18 T cell receptor beta chains below, sequenced in a study of T cell responses to AZD1222 COVID-19 vaccine. Profiled with immunoSEQ multiplex PCR; TCRdb holds only in-frame clones, not every one. The sample has approximately 110,000 clones; 92% are singletons. Sequenced here: peripheral blood, sampled 28 days after the second AZD1222 dose. The receptors stem from an adult who received the AZD1222 COVID-19 vaccine.

This clone was seen just once. The chain's CDR3 is CASSLRDRGTGELFF. The CDR3 DNA follows: TGTGCCAGCAGCTTGCGGGACAGAGGCACCGGGGAGCTGTTTTTT. This rearrangement joins TRBV5-4 to TRBJ2-2; 7 nucleotides line up with TRBD1. Germline V gene lookup returns CDR1 SGHNT and CDR2 YYREEE (reference sequence). V lost 1 base to trimming and J lost 4 bases; unmatched junction nucleotides: 4. This CDR3 spans 15 amino acids.

The genes are TRBV19 and TRBJ1-2; D gene ambiguous. V lost 5 bases and J lost 7, with 23 bases in between. This CDR3 spans 16 amino acids. In germline, CDR1 is LNHDA, CDR2 SQIVND (reference sequence). The CDR3 is CASSYPVASRLVGYTF. CDR3 coding DNA: TGTGCCAGTAGTTATCCGGTGGCCTCGAGGTTAGTTGGCTACACCTTC.

The chain recombines TRBV28 with TRBJ1-6; a possible D gene is TRBD1 (6 bases). Per the germline V gene, CDR1 is MDHEN and CDR2 is SYDVKM. The V gene lost 9 bases and the J gene lost 10 bases, with 25 bases spanning the gap. The CDR3 runs 16 residues. CDR3 bases: TGTGCCAGTATCGATGGGGGGCAGGGGAGGAGATCACCCCTCCACTTT. This gives the protein CASIDGGQGRRSPLHF.

The chain uses TRBV7-6 and TRBJ1-3, with D uncertain. V was clipped by 5 bases and J by 1 base, with 9 bases between them. Germline V gives CDR1 SGHVS, CDR2 FNYEAQ. This CDR3 has 14 amino acids. The CDR3 spells CASSVRGSGNTIYF. The CDR3 coding sequence is TGTGCCAGCAGCGTGAGAGGTTCTGGAAACACCATATATTTT.

This chain connects TRBV5-6 to TRBJ2-7; D uncertain. The CDR3 has 13 amino acids. V dropped 1 base and J dropped 0 bases, with 5 bases sitting between them. CDR1 and CDR2 from the germline V gene are SGHDT and YYEEEE. CDR3 residues: CASSLPSSYEQYF. The CDR3 bases are TGTGCCAGCAGCTTGCCAAGCTCCTACGAGCAGTACTTC.

This clone was seen a single time. The rearrangement links TRBV10-3 to TRBJ2-1; D is undetermined. With 0 bases removed from V and 5 bases from J, the gap between germline ends came to 2 bases. This CDR3 has 12 residues. Germline CDR1 is ENHRY and CDR2 is SYGVKD. As DNA, the CDR3 is TGTGCCATCAGTGAGTCGAACAATGAGCAGTTCTTC. Protein: CAISESNNEQFF.

In nucleotides, the CDR3 is TGTGCCAGCAGCTTAATGGGCAGGGGGACCGGGGAGCTGTTTTTT. Translated, it gives CASSLMGRGTGELFF. The chain has TRBV7-2 and TRBJ2-2; 7 bases map to TRBD1. V dropped 2 bases and J dropped 5; count of bases not matched to a gene: 5. Germline V lookup: CDR1 SGHTA, CDR2 FQGNSA. The CDR3 loop spans 15 amino acids.

This clone was counted a single time. The chain couples TRBV2 to TRBJ2-2; 11 bases map to TRBD2. Germline-derived CDR1 and CDR2 are SNHLY and FYNNEI. J lost 1 base, V lost 6 bases, and 7 bases had no gene match. The CDR3 is made up of 17 amino acids. This CDR3 reads CASRASGGSQNTGELFF. CDR3 in DNA: TGTGCCAGCAGAGCTAGCGGGGGGTCCCAGAACACCGGGGAGCTGTTTTTT.

V usage is TRBV19 and J usage is TRBJ2-7; D is unclear. Per the germline V gene, CDR1 is LNHDA and CDR2 is SQIVND (reference sequence). The CDR3 has 11 amino acids. With 5 bases removed from V and 3 bases from J, the gap between germline ends came to 5 bases. The CDR3 DNA follows: TGTGCCAGTAGTGCGGACTACGAGCAGTACTTC. Amino acid sequence: CASSADYEQYF.

In DNA form, the CDR3 reads TGTGCCAGCAGCTTAGAGTATGCCGGGCCGCAGTATTTT. As protein: CASSLEYAGPQYF. The chain links TRBV11-2 to TRBJ2-3; D is ambiguous. V lost 0 bases and J 10 bases, leaving 11 bases between the germline ends. CDR1 is SGHAT and CDR2 is FQNNGV in the germline V gene. The CDR3 extends over 13 amino acids.

This clone is a singleton in its sample. The gene calls are TRBV2 and TRBJ2-7; weak D call: TRBD2 (5 bases). The CDR3 loop spans 12 amino acids. Trimming took off 3 bases at V and 7 bases at J, with 10 bases between the two ends. Germline values: CDR1 SNHLY, CDR2 FYNNEI. The CDR3 loop is CASSDRRREQYF. For the CDR3, the DNA is TGTGCCAGCAGTGATCGGAGGCGGGAGCAGTACTTC.

The chain joins TRBV11-2 to TRBJ2-1; 12 nucleotides align to TRBD2. V dropped 1 base and J dropped 4; count of bases not matched to a gene: 5. The CDR3 loop spans 17 amino acids. Germline V gives CDR1 SGHAT, CDR2 FQNNGV. The CDR3 loop is CASSLGTSGRTYNEQFF. The CDR3 DNA reads TGTGCCAGCAGCTTAGGTACTAGCGGGAGGACTTACAATGAGCAGTTCTTC. Drawing the rest from reference TRBV11-2 and TRBJ2-1, the complete variable domain is EAGVAQSPRYKIIEKRQSVAFWCNPISGHATLYWYQQILGQGPKLLIQFQNNGVVDDSQLPKDRFSAERLKGVDSTLKIQPAKLEDSAVYLCASSLGTSGRTYNEQFFGPGTRLTVL.

The chain carries TRBV11-3 and TRBJ2-2; no clear D. The germline gives CDR1 SGHNT, CDR2 YENEEA. This CDR3 is built from 17 residues. V lost 1 base and J lost 5, with 17 bases in between. The CDR3 DNA sequence: TGTGCCAGCAGCTTAGTTTTGTACGGCCGTGGGACCGGGGAGCTGTTTTTT. It codes for CASSLVLYGRGTGELFF.

The chain joins TRBV28 to TRBJ1-2; D not resolved. The CDR3 length is 14 residues. The V gene lost 2 bases and the J gene lost 2 bases, with 9 bases spanning the gap. Germline lookup yields CDR1 MDHEN and CDR2 SYDVKM. Written as DNA, the CDR3 is TGTGCCAGCAGTTTAGGGAGGGTCAACTATGGCTACACCTTC. Its translation: CASSLGRVNYGYTF.

In DNA, the CDR3 is TGTGCCAGCAGCTTGGCCTCGGTAGGGCTGTACTCCTCTGGAAACACCATATATTTT. Translated, it gives CASSLASVGLYSSGNTIYF. The chain joins TRBV5-5 to TRBJ1-3; D call uncertain. This CDR3 comprises 19 residues. Germline assignment: CDR1 SGHKS and CDR2 YYEKEE (reference sequence). With 0 bases removed from V and 0 bases from J, the gap between germline ends came to 19 bases.

This clone was recorded once. The chain combines TRBV6-6 with TRBJ2-7, with TRBD1 matching 9 bases. Germline V gives CDR1 MNHNY, CDR2 SVGAGI (reference sequence). The junction had 7 bases not matched to a gene; V was cut back by 7 bases and J by 9 bases. This CDR3 has 12 amino acids. CDR3 loop: CASTADRGRQYF. CDR3 nucleotides: TGTGCCAGCACCGCGGACAGGGGACGGCAGTACTTC.

The CDR3 is CASSFSDRKYEQYF. CDR3 in DNA: TGTGCCAGCAGTTTCTCGGACAGAAAATACGAGCAGTACTTC. The chain combines TRBV28 with TRBJ2-7, with D maybe TRBD1 (6 bases). CDR1 is MDHEN and CDR2 is SYDVKM in the germline V gene. CDR3 length equals 14 residues. Trimming cost V 3 bases and J 4 bases, with 13 bases left between them.

V is TRBV4-2 and J is TRBJ2-1; 10 bases map to TRBD2. The CDR3 runs 20 residues. V lost 0 bases and J lost 7; bases outside the gene matches: 18. Germline CDR1 and CDR2: LGHNA and YNFKEQ. This chain's CDR3 is CASSQEIWLAGVKGGNEQFF. CDR3 sequence (DNA): TGTGCCAGCAGCCAAGAGATATGGCTAGCGGGAGTTAAAGGGGGGAATGAGCAGTTCTTC.